This passage covers 7 T cell receptor beta chains from one sample sequenced in a study of long-term antiretroviral therapy in people with HIV. Assay version v3.0 of immunoSEQ was used, and it was run at survey level. The table came from immunoSEQ multiplex PCR; TCRdb's copy has only in-frame clones and leaves some out. The sample consists of 20,000 or so clones, roughly 84% of them appearing once. The source material was unsorted PBMCs, sampled 0.9 years after starting antiretroviral therapy. These receptors originate from a man between 18 and 35 years old with HIV.

The chain carries TRBV5-1 and TRBJ2-1; D is possibly TRBD2 (6 bases). This CDR3 spans 13 amino acids. Germline values: CDR1 SGHRS, CDR2 YFSETQ. The germline V and J ends were trimmed by 0 bases and 6 bases, with 7 bases remaining between them. The CDR3 DNA reads as TGCGCCAGCAGCTTGGGAGCGGGCAATGAGCAGTTCTTC. It is translated as CASSLGAGNEQFF.

The DNA of the CDR3 is TGTGCCAGCAGCTCCCTGGGGGGAGGGAACACTGAAGCTTTCTTT. It is translated as CASSSLGGGNTEAFF. This rearrangement joins TRBV5-6 to TRBJ1-1, with D possibly matching TRBD1 (5 bases). Germline V gene data show CDR1 as SGHDT and CDR2 as YYEEEE. The V end lost 3 bases, the J end lost 1 base, and 13 bases lay between the germline ends. The CDR3 is 15 residues long.

This sequence joins TRBV2 and TRBJ2-2, with a tentative D call TRBD2 (5 bases). CDR3 length: 12 amino acids. Germline CDR1 reads SNHLY; CDR2 reads FYNNEI. Trimming cost V 7 bases and J 8 bases, with 11 bases left between them. The chain's CDR3 is CASTKEAGELFF. DNA of the CDR3: TGTGCCAGCACCAAGGAGGCTGGGGAGCTGTTTTTT.

The genes are TRBV9 and TRBJ2-3; D gene ambiguous. Per germline, CDR1 SGDLS and CDR2 YYNGEE. V was clipped by 1 base and J by 4 bases, with 13 bases between them. The CDR3 is 15 amino acids. The DNA for the CDR3 is TGTGCCAGCAGCGTAACAATAGCCGGCGCAGATACGCAGTATTTT. It codes for CASSVTIAGADTQYF.

This clone was seen a few times. The chain links TRBV4-2 to TRBJ2-3; D ambiguous. The V gene's germline CDR1 is LGHNA and CDR2 YNFKEQ. Trimming took 0 bases from V and 2 from J, leaving 9 bases between them. The CDR3 covers 15 residues. CDR3 bases: TGTGCCAGCAGCCAAGATGCTGGAGACACAGATACGCAGTATTTT. Translated, it gives CASSQDAGDTDTQYF.

The rearrangement joins TRBV5-1 to TRBJ2-3, with unresolved D. This CDR3 is built from 14 residues. From germline, CDR1 is SGHRS and CDR2 YFSETQ. Trimming cost V 0 bases and J 1 base, with 6 bases left between them. This CDR3 is CASSLAVRTDTQYF. The CDR3 bases are TGCGCCAGCAGCTTGGCGGTTCGCACAGATACGCAGTATTTT.

Here the CDR3 DNA reads TGTGCCTGGAATCGACCACAGGGGGCGAGGGAGCAGTACTTC. Its protein product is CAWNRPQGAREQYF. The V call is TRBV30, the J call TRBJ2-7, with 9 bases fitting TRBD1. Germline V CDR1 and CDR2: GTSNPN, SVGIG (reference sequence). The CDR3 loop spans 14 amino acids. The V segment lost 4 bases and the J segment 7 bases; nucleotides outside the gene matches: 11.